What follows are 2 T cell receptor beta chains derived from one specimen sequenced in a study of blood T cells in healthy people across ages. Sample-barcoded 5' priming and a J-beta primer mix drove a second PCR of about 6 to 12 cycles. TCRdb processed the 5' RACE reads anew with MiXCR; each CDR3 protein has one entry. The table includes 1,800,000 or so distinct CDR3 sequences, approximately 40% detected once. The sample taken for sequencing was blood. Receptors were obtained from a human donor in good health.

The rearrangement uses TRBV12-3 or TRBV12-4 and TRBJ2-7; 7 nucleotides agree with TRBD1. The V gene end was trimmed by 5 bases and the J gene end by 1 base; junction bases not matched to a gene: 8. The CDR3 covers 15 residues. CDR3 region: CASSIGTARSYEQYF. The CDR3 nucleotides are TGTGCCAGCAGTATAGGGACAGCCAGATCCTACGAGCAGTACTTC.

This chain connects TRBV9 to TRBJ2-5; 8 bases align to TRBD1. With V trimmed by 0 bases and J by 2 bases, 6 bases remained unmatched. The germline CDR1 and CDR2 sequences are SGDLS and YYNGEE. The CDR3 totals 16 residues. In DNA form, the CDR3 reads TGTGCCAGCAGCGTAGTGTTAACAGGGGGGCAAGAGACCCAGTACTTC. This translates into CASSVVLTGGQETQYF.